The 18 T cell receptor beta chains listed next were all sequenced from one sample in a study of cytomegalovirus exposure and HLA in healthy donors. In the PCR, 60 Vbeta and 13 Jbeta primers were used. TCRdb's copy holds only in-frame clones and misses some; the assay was immunoSEQ multiplex PCR. The repertoire holds 200,000 or so clones, about four fifths seen once, with around 0.1% in the top ten. Input material: PBMCs. These receptors were taken from a boy between 2 and 15 years old in good health and CMV-seronegative.

This chain joins TRBV5-5 and TRBJ1-5, with 7 bases matching TRBD1. CDR3 length: 14 amino acids. V dropped 2 bases and J dropped 4; count of bases not matched to a gene: 3. CDR1 and CDR2 (germline): SGHKS, YYEKEE (reference sequence). The CDR3, as DNA: TGTGCCAGCAGCTTACAGGGGCTGAATCAGCCCCAGCATTTT. The encoded protein is CASSLQGLNQPQHF.

This clone was picked up one time. V is TRBV15 and J is TRBJ2-7; 8 nucleotides match TRBD1. The J segment lost 5 bases and the V segment lost 2 bases, leaving 2 bases of the junction unmatched. The CDR3 consists of 13 residues. The germline V gene has CDR1 LNHNV and CDR2 YYDKDF (reference sequence). CDR3 residues: CATSRPDRDEQYF. The CDR3 DNA is TGTGCCACCAGCAGACCGGACAGGGACGAGCAGTACTTC.

This clone showed up just once. This sequence joins TRBV6-5 and TRBJ2-5; D is perhaps TRBD1 (5 bases). Germline V gives CDR1 MNHEY, CDR2 SVGAGI. Trimming left V 5 bases short and J 4 bases short, with 14 bases between. The CDR3 spans 14 residues. CDR3: CASSDFQGLETQYF. The CDR3 nucleotides are TGTGCCAGCAGTGACTTCCAGGGTCTAGAGACCCAGTACTTC.

This clone was observed a single time. The V and J genes are TRBV7-9 and TRBJ1-1; 7 bases align to TRBD1. The CDR3 is made up of 16 amino acids. The ends lost 3 bases at V and 0 bases at J; junction bases unmatched: 7. Germline CDR1 and CDR2: SEHNR and FQNEAQ (reference sequence). In DNA, the CDR3 is TGTGCCAGCAGCTTCCCTAGGACAGGCTTGAACACTGAAGCTTTCTTT. Amino acid sequence: CASSFPRTGLNTEAFF.

This chain links TRBV7-2 with TRBJ2-3, with 14 nucleotides matching TRBD2. Trimming at V came to 4 bases and at J to 4 bases, leaving 4 bases not matched to a gene. In germline, CDR1 is SGHTA, CDR2 FQGNSA. This CDR3 has 16 residues. CDR3: CASSYGLAGGSDTQYF. The DNA for the CDR3 is TGTGCCAGCAGCTACGGACTAGCGGGGGGTTCAGATACGCAGTATTTT.

V gene TRBV7-9 combines with J gene TRBJ2-5; TRBD2 is a possible D gene (7 bases). The CDR3 consists of 14 residues. Germline CDR1 SEHNR, CDR2 FQNEAQ (reference sequence). Between the trimmed V and J ends, which lost 8 bases and 2 bases, there was a span of 15 bases. The CDR3 DNA follows: TGTGCCAGCGCAGGGAGGGGGAATCAAGAGACCCAGTACTTC. Its protein is CASAGRGNQETQYF.

This chain links TRBV4-1 with TRBJ2-5, with D unresolved. Germline CDR1 reads MGHRA; CDR2 reads YSYEKL. This CDR3 spans 14 amino acids. Trimming shortened V by 0 bases and J by 5 bases, and 10 bases separated the two germline ends. CDR3 coding DNA: TGCGCCAGCAGCCAAGATTTTAGTTGGGAGACCCAGTACTTC. Translated: CASSQDFSWETQYF.

V is TRBV6-5 and J is TRBJ2-5; D is ambiguous. V dropped 3 bases and J dropped 5 bases, with 13 bases sitting between them. The CDR3 consists of 14 residues. Germline CDR1 and CDR2: MNHEY and SVGAGI. The CDR3 sequence is CASSYYGPGETQYF. The DNA of the CDR3 is TGTGCCAGCAGTTATTACGGCCCGGGTGAGACCCAGTACTTC.

A single count supports this clone. CDR3 nucleotide sequence: TGTGCCAGTAGTATTGTGCCAGGGTCTCTGCGTAATTCACCCCTCCACTTT. It yields the protein CASSIVPGSLRNSPLHF. The chain employs TRBV19 and TRBJ1-6; the D gene is possibly TRBD1 (5 bases). Germline V CDR1 and CDR2: LNHDA, SQIVND (reference sequence). The CDR3 loop spans 17 amino acids. V dropped 3 bases and J dropped 6 bases, with 18 bases sitting between them. The whole variable domain, remainder taken from reference TRBV19 and TRBJ1-6, is DGGITQSPKYLFRKEGQNVTLSCEQNLNHDAMYWYRQDPGQGLRLIYYSQIVNDFQKGDIAEGYSVSREKKESFPLTVTSAQKNPTAFYLCASSIVPGSLRNSPLHFGNGTRLTVT.

The genes are TRBV13 and TRBJ2-3, with TRBD2 identical over 8 bases. J gave up 3 bases and V 2 bases, and 10 bases lay outside the gene matches. Germline V gene sequence: CDR1 PRHDT, CDR2 FYEKMQ (reference sequence). This CDR3 has 17 residues. The CDR3 here is CASSLMAGRGGTDTQYF. CDR3 DNA sequence: TGTGCCAGCAGCTTAATGGCAGGTCGGGGGGGAACAGATACGCAGTATTTT.

The chain employs TRBV13 and TRBJ2-7; maybe TRBD1 (6 bases). Trimming removed 0 bases from V and 3 bases from J, with 12 bases in between. Germline V gene data show CDR1 as PRHDT and CDR2 as FYEKMQ (reference sequence). The CDR3 sequence is 15 residues long. The DNA of the CDR3 is TGTGCCAGCAGCTTAGGCGGGACATCCTACTACGAGCAGTACTTC. It encodes CASSLGGTSYYEQYF.

This clone was seen a single time. J is TRBJ2-7 and V is TRBV20-1; D is ambiguous. Germline V gene data show CDR1 as DFQATT and CDR2 as SNEGSKA (reference sequence). V dropped 6 bases and J dropped 0 bases, with 6 bases sitting between them. This CDR3 region has 11 residues. The CDR3 sequence: CSARSSYEQYF. The CDR3 DNA reads TGCAGTGCGAGGAGCTCCTACGAGCAGTACTTC.

The rearrangement links TRBV5-6 to TRBJ2-5, with 7 nucleotides matching TRBD2. The CDR3 has 15 amino acids. After removal of 4 bases from V and 2 bases from J, the junction contained 8 bases not matched to a gene. Germline V gives CDR1 SGHDT, CDR2 YYEEEE. CDR3 bases: TGTGCCAGCAGCCCCCGGGAGGCCCTACAAGAGACCCAGTACTTC. Its translation: CASSPREALQETQYF.

This chain connects TRBV7-9 to TRBJ2-7; tentatively, D is TRBD2 (5 bases). Germline V gives CDR1 SEHNR, CDR2 FQNEAQ (reference sequence). CDR3 length equals 12 residues. Trimming cost V 5 bases and J 11 bases, with 16 bases left between them. The chain's CDR3 is CASSGRFTGKYF. The CDR3 DNA is TGTGCCAGCAGCGGGCGGTTTACGGGGAAGTACTTC.

This chain links TRBV7-2 with TRBJ2-5, with 8 bases that match TRBD2. There are 15 residues in the CDR3. CDR1 SGHTA and CDR2 FQGNSA come from the germline V gene. J was trimmed by 4 bases and V by 6 bases; bases with no gene match: 10. The CDR3 reads CASSLGRRGVETQYF. CDR3 sequence (DNA): TGTGCCAGCAGTTTGGGGAGGCGGGGGGTAGAGACCCAGTACTTC.

The genes are TRBV11-2 and TRBJ2-7; D remains unclear. The germline CDR1 and CDR2 sequences are SGHAT and FQNNGV. Trimming removed 7 bases from V and 0 bases from J, with 16 bases in between. This CDR3 has 15 residues. The CDR3 sequence: CASTFSTASSYEQYF. CDR3 DNA: TGTGCCAGCACCTTTTCTACGGCTAGCTCCTACGAGCAGTACTTC.

This chain connects TRBV5-1 to TRBJ1-2; a possible D gene is TRBD1 (5 bases). In germline, CDR1 is SGHRS, CDR2 YFSETQ. V was trimmed by 0 bases and J by 3 bases, leaving 12 bases between them. This CDR3 has 15 amino acids. CDR3 bases: TGCGCCAGCAGCTTGGAGCCAGGGTCCTACTATGGCTACACCTTC. Amino acid sequence: CASSLEPGSYYGYTF. Full variable domain (rest looked up from reference TRBV5-1 and TRBJ1-2): KAGVTQTPRYLIKTRGQQVTLSCSPISGHRSVSWYQQTPGQGLQFLFEYFSETQRNKGNFPGRFSGRQFSNSRSEMNVSTLELGDSALYLCASSLEPGSYYGYTFGSGTRLTVV.

In its sample, this clone was seen a few times. The chain uses TRBV19 and TRBJ1-1; unclear D gene. Trimming stripped 0 bases from V and 1 base from J, with 18 bases between. CDR1 and CDR2 (germline): LNHDA, SQIVND (reference sequence). The length of the CDR3 is 18 residues. The CDR3: CASSIDPGRGKWNTEAFF. The CDR3 DNA is TGTGCCAGTAGTATAGACCCCGGGCGGGGAAAGTGGAACACTGAAGCTTTCTTT.